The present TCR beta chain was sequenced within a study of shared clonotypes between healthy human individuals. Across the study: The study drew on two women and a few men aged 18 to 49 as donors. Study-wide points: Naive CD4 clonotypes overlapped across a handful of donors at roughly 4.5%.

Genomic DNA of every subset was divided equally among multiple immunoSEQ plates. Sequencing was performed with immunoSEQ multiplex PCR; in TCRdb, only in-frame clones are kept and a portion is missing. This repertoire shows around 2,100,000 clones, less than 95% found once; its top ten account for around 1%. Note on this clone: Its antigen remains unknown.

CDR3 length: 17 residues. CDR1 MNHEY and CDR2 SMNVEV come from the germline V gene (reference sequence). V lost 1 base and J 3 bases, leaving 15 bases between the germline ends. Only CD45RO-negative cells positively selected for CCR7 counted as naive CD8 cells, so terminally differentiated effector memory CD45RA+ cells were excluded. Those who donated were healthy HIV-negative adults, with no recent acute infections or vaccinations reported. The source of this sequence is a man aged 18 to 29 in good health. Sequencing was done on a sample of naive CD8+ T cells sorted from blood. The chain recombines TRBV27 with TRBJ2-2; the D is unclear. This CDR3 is CASSLLVGQRDTGELFF. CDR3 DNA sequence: TGTGCCAGCAGTTTATTGGTAGGGCAGAGAGACACCGGGGAGCTGTTTTTT.